This TCR beta chain was obtained from a study of identical twins. Study-level findings and limits: Twins shared out-of-frame alpha sequences with excess low generation probability. Beta out-of-frame sequences showed weaker excess twin sharing.

No donor was unhealthy or non-Caucasian. With respect to this clonotype: The antigen is unknown.

Each CDR3 protein is one row after TCRdb ran MiXCR on the 5' RACE reads. The sample lists roughly 200,000 distinct CDR3 sequences; about 7.5% were seen once. This CDR3 spans 13 amino acids. V dropped 2 bases and J dropped 8 bases, with 15 bases sitting between them. The V gene's germline CDR1 is GTSNPN and CDR2 SVGIG (reference sequence). These data also featured in a second study, about yellow fever vaccine responses in identical twins. That paper notes: Convergence reportedly seemed to mark part of the twins' vaccine T cell response, with personalization marking the rest.

This clonotype was sampled from a young woman in good health. J is TRBJ1-2 and V is TRBV30; no firm D call. Input material: memory (CD45RO+) T cells sorted from blood. CDR3 coding DNA: TGTGCCTGGAGTCCAGCCCCCACGACGGGCTACACCTTC. It encodes CAWSPAPTTGYTF. The full variable domain, its missing parts supplied by reference TRBV30 and TRBJ1-2, is SQTIHQWPATLVQPVGSPLSLECTVEGTSNPNLYWYRQAAGRGLQLLFYSVGIGQISSEVPQNLSASRPQDRQFILSSKKLLLSDSGFYLCAWSPAPTTGYTFGSGTRLTVV.